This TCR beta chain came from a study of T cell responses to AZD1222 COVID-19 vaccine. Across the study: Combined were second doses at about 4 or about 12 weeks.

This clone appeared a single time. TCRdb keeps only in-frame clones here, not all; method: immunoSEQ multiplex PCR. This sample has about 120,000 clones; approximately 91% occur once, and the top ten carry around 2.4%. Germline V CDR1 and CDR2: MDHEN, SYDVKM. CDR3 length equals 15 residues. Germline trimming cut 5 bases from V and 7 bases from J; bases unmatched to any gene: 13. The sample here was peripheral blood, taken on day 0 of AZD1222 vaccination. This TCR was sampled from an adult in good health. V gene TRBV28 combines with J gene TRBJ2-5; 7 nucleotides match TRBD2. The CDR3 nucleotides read TGTGCCAGCAGTCCCCCCCCGGGGGGTCTAGGGACCCAGTACTTC. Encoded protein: CASSPPPGGLGTQYF.